Included here is one TCR beta chain sequence, with context. Sequenced by immunoSEQ multiplex PCR; TCRdb stores in-frame clones only, minus some. The repertoire holds 160,000 or so clones, with around 80% as singletons. V shed 4 bases and J shed 2 bases, with 8 bases lying between them. The germline gives CDR1 MNHEY, CDR2 SMNVEV (reference sequence). CDR3 size: 13 residues. The data were obtained in a study of blood T cell repertoires in COVID-19. Looking at the study overall: Sites across the United States, Italy and Spain contributed samples from acute and convalescent COVID-19.

The specimen sequenced was peripheral blood. V and J are TRBV27 and TRBJ1-1, with D hard to call. This receptor was obtained from a woman older than 75 with acute or convalescent COVID-19. CDR3 sequence: CASSSLGNTEAFF. The CDR3 coding sequence is TGTGCCAGCAGTTCCCTAGGAAACACTGAAGCTTTCTTT.